This T cell receptor beta chain was sequenced during a study of T-cell memory formation after mild COVID-19. The CDR3 has 14 residues. The germline CDR1 and CDR2 sequences are SQVTM and ANQGSEA. Trimming took off 5 bases at V and 7 bases at J, with 20 bases between the two ends. TCRdb redid the calling of the 5' RACE reads with MiXCR, one entry per CDR3 protein. This table holds under 350,000 distinct CDR3 sequences, about 17% found once. Only one count was recorded for this clonotype. The sequence came from a man younger than 30 who had mild COVID-19 (a few samples of this study predate the infection). Cell type and time point are not known. The sample taken for sequencing was PBMCs or a T cell subset sorted from them (not recorded which). This chain joins TRBV29-1 and TRBJ2-5; D may match TRBD1 or TRBD2 (5 bases each). The CDR3 DNA is TGCAGCGTTCGGGACCCCTATTTGTTCGCGACCCAGTACTTC. Protein product: CSVRDPYLFATQYF.